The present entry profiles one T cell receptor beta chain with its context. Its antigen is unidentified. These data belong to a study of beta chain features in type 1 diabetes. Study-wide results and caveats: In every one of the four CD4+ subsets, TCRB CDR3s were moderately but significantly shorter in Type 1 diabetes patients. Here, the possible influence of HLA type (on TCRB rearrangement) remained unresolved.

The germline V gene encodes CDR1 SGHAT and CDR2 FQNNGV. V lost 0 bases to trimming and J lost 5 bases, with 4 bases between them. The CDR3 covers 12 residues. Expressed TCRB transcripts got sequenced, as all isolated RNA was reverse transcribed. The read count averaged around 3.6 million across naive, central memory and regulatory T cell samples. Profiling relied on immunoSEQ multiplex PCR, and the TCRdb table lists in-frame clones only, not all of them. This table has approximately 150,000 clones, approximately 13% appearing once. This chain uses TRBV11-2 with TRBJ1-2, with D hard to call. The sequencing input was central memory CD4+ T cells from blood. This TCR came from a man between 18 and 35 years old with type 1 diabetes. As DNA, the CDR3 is TGTGCCAGCAGCTTAGACGTGTATGGCTACACCTTC. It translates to CASSLDVYGYTF.